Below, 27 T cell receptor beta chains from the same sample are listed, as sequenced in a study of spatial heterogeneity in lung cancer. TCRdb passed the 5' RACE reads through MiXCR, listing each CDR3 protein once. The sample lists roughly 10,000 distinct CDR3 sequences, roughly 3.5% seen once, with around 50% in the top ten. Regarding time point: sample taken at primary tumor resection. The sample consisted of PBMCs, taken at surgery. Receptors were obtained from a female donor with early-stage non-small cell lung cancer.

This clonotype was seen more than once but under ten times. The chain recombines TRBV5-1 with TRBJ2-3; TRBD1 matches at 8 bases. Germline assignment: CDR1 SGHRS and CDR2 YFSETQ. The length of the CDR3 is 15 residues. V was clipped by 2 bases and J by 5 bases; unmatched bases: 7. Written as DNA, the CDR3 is TGCGCCAGCAGCTTTCGGGACAGGTCTTTAGATACGCAGTATTTT. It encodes CASSFRDRSLDTQYF.

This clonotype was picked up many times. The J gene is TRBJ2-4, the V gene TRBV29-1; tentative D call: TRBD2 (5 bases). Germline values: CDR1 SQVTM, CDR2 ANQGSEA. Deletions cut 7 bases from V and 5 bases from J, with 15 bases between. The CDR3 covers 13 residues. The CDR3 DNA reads TGCAGCGGCTACACGGGGTCGGAAAACATTCAGTACTTC. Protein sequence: CSGYTGSENIQYF.

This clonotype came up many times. The CDR3 DNA is TGTGCCAGCAACCCGGATCGGGGCTTCGAGAGAGCCTACGAGCAGTACTTC. Protein: CASNPDRGFERAYEQYF. The rearrangement uses TRBV28 and TRBJ2-7; D assignment may be TRBD1 or TRBD2 (5 bases each). The CDR3 consists of 17 residues. Per the germline V gene, CDR1 is MDHEN and CDR2 is SYDVKM. The ends were cut back, 7 bases at V and 2 bases at J, with 24 bases in the middle. The entire variable domain, with the rest obtained from reference TRBV28 and TRBJ2-7, is as follows: DVKVTQSSRYLVKRTGEKVFLECVQDMDHENMFWYRQDPGLGLRLIYFSYDVKMKEKGDIPEGYSVSREKKERFSLILESASTNQTSMYLCASNPDRGFERAYEQYFGPGTRLTVT.

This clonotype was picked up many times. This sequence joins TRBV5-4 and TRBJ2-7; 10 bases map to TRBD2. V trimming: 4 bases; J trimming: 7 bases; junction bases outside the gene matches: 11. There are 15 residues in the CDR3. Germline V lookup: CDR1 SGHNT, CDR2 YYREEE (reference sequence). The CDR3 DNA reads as TGTGCCAGCAGCGATCGGACTAGCGGTTCCTTGGAGCAGTACTTC. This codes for CASSDRTSGSLEQYF.

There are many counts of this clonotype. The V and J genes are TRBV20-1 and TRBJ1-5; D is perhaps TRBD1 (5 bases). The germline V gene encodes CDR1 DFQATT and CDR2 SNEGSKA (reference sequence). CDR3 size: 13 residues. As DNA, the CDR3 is TGCAGCGGCACAGGTTCCAGCAATCAGCCCCAGCATTTT. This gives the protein CSGTGSSNQPQHF.

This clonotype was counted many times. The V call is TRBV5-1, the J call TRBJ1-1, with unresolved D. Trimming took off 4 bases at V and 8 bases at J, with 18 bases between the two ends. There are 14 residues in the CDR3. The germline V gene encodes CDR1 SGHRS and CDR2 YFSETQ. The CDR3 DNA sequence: TGCGCCAGCAGCGAATTGGCGTACTCCGGGGAAGCTTTCTTT. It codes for CASSELAYSGEAFF. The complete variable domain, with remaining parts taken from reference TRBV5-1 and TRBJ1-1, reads KAGVTQTPRYLIKTRGQQVTLSCSPISGHRSVSWYQQTPGQGLQFLFEYFSETQRNKGNFPGRFSGRQFSNSRSEMNVSTLELGDSALYLCASSELAYSGEAFFGQGTRLTVV.

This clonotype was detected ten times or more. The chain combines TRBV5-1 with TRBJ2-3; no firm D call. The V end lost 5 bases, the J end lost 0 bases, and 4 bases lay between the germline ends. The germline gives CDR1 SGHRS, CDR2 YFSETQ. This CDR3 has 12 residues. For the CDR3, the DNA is TGCGCCAGCAGGGCAAGCACAGATACGCAGTATTTT. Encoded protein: CASRASTDTQYF.

CDR3 amino acids: CASSIPRGMDTGELFF. CDR3 nucleotides: TGTGCCAGCAGCATCCCCCGAGGGATGGACACCGGGGAGCTGTTTTTT. V is TRBV13 and J is TRBJ2-2; the D gene is possibly TRBD2 (5 bases). V lost 5 bases, J lost 3 bases, and 16 bases lay in between. CDR1 is PRHDT and CDR2 is FYEKMQ in the germline V gene (reference sequence). The CDR3 totals 16 residues.

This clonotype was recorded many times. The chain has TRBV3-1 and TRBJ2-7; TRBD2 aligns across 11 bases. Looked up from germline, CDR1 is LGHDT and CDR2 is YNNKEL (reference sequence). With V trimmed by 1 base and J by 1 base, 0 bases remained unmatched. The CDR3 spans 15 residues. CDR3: CASSQGTSGSYEQYF. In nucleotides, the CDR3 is TGTGCCAGCAGCCAAGGGACTAGCGGGTCCTACGAGCAGTACTTC.

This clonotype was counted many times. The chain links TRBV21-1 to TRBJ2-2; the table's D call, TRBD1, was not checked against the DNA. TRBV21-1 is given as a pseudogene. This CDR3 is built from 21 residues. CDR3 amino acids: CASSIWLGDRERWLSTGELFF. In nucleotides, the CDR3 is TGTGCCAGCAGCATATGGCTGGGGGACAGGGAACGTTGGTTATCCACCGGGGAGCTGTTTTTT.

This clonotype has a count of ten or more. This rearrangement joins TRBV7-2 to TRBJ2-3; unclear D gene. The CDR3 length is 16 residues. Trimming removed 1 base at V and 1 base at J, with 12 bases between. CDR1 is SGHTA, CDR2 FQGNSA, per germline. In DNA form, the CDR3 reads TGTGCCAGCAGCTTAGGAGGCACGACTGGCACAGATACGCAGTATTTT. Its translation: CASSLGGTTGTDTQYF. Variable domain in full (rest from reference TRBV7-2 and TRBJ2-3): GAGVSQSPSNKVTEKGKDVELRCDPISGHTALYWYRQSLGQGLEFLIYFQGNSAPDKSGLPSDRFSAERTGGSVSTLTIQRTQQEDSAVYLCASSLGGTTGTDTQYFGPGTRLTVL.

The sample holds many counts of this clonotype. In DNA, the CDR3 is TGTGCCAGCAGCTTCGGTGGGCTCGGGGAGCTGTTTTTT. This translates into CASSFGGLGELFF. This chain joins TRBV7-2 and TRBJ2-2; D gene ambiguous. CDR1 and CDR2 (germline): SGHTA, FQGNSA. The ends were cut back, 3 bases at V and 7 bases at J, with 9 bases in the middle. The CDR3 has 13 amino acids.

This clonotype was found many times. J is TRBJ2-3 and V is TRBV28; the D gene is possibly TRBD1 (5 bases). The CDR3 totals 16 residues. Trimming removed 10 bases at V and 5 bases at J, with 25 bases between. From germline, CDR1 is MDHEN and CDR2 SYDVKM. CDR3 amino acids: CATHDSVGASLDTQYF. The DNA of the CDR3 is TGTGCCACCCACGACTCCGTAGGGGCGTCGTTAGATACGCAGTATTTT. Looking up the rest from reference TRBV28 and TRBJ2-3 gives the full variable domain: DVKVTQSSRYLVKRTGEKVFLECVQDMDHENMFWYRQDPGLGLRLIYFSYDVKMKEKGDIPEGYSVSREKKERFSLILESASTNQTSMYLCATHDSVGASLDTQYFGPGTRLTVL.

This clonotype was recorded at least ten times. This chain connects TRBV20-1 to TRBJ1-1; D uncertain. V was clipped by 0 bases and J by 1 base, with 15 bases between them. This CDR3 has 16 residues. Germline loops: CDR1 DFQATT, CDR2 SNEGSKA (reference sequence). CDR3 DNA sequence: TGCAGTGCTAGAGATCCATCCGGGAGACCGAACACTGAAGCTTTCTTT. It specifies CSARDPSGRPNTEAFF.

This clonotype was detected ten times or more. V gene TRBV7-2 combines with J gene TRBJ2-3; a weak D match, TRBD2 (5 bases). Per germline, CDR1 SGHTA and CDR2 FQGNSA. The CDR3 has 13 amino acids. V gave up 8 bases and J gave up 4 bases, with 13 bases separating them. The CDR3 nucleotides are TGTGCCAGCCGACGGGATAGAGCAGATACGCAGTATTTT. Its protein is CASRRDRADTQYF.

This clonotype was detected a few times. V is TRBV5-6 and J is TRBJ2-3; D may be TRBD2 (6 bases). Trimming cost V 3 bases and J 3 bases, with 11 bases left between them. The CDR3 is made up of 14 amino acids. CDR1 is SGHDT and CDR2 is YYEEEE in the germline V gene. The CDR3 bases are TGTGCCAGCAGCTCCGTGCGGGGTACAGATACGCAGTATTTT. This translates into CASSSVRGTDTQYF. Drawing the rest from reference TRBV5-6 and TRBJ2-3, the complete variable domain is DAGVTQSPTHLIKTRGQQVTLRCSPKSGHDTVSWYQQALGQGPQFIFQYYEEEERQRGNFPDRFSGHQFPNYSSELNVNALLLGDSALYLCASSSVRGTDTQYFGPGTRLTVL.

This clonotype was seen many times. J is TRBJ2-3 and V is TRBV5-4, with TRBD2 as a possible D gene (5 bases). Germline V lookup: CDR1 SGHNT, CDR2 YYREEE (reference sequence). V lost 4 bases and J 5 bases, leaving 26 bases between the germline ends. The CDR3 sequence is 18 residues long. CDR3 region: CASSRPLKYSDDEDTQYF. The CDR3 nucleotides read TGTGCCAGCAGCCGACCACTGAAATATAGCGACGACGAAGATACGCAGTATTTT.

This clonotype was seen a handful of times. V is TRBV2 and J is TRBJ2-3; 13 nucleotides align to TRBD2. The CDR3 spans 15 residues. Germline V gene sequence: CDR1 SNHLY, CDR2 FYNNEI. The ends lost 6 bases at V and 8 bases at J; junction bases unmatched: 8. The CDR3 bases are TGTGCCAGCAGCGCAACTAGCGGGGGGGCCGGTACGCAGTATTTT. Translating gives CASSATSGGAGTQYF.

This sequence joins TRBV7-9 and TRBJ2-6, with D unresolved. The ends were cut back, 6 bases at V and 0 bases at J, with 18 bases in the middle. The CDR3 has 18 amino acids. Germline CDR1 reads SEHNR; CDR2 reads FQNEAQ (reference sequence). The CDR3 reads CASSPPSGRTSGANVLTF. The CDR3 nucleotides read TGTGCCAGCAGTCCTCCGTCGGGCAGAACCTCTGGGGCCAACGTCCTGACTTTC. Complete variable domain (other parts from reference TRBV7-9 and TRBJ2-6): DTGVSQNPRHKITKRGQNVTFRCDPISEHNRLYWYRQTLGQGPEFLTYFQNEAQLEKSRLLSDRFSAERPKGSFSTLEIQRTEQGDSAMYLCASSPPSGRTSGANVLTFGAGSRLTVL.

The CDR3 coding sequence is TGTGCCAGCAGCCAAGAGGTAAACAATCAGCCCCAGCATTTT. Protein product: CASSQEVNNQPQHF. V usage is TRBV4-2 and J usage is TRBJ1-5; the D is unclear. This CDR3 has 14 residues. The germline CDR1 and CDR2 sequences are LGHNA and YNFKEQ. V lost 0 bases to trimming and J lost 3 bases, with 6 bases between them.

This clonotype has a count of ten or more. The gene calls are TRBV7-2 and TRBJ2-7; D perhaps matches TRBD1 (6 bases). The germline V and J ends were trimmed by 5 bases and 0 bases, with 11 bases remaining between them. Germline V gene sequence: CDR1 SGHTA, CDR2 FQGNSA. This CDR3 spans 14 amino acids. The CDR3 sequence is CASSTPTGSYEQYF. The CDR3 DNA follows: TGTGCCAGCAGCACCCCGACAGGCTCCTACGAGCAGTACTTC. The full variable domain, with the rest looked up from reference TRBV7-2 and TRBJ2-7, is GAGVSQSPSNKVTEKGKDVELRCDPISGHTALYWYRQSLGQGLEFLIYFQGNSAPDKSGLPSDRFSAERTGGSVSTLTIQRTQQEDSAVYLCASSTPTGSYEQYFGPGTRLTVT.

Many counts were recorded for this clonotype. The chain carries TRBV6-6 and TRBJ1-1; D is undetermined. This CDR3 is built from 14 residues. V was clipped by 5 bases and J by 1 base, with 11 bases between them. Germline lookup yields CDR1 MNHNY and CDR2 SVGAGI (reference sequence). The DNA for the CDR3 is TGTGCCAGCAGTCCCGGCTTTACGAACACTGAAGCTTTCTTT. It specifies CASSPGFTNTEAFF.

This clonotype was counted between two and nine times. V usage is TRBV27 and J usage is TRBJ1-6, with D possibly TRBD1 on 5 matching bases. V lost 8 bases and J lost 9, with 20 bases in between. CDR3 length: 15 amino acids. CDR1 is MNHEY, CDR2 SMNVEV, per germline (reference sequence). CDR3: CASSLEAREGSPLHF. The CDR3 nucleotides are TGTGCCAGCTCCTTAGAGGCCAGGGAAGGTTCACCCCTCCACTTT.

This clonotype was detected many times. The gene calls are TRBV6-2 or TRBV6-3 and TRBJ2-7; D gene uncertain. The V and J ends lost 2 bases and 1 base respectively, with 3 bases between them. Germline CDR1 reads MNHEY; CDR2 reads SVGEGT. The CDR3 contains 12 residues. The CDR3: CASSYPSYEQYF. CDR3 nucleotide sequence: TGTGCCAGCAGTTACCCATCCTACGAGCAGTACTTC.

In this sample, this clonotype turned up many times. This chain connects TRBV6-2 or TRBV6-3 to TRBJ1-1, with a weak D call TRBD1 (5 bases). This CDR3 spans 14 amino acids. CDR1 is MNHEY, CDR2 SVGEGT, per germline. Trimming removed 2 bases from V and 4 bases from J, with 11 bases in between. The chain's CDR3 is CASSYGGRSTEAFF. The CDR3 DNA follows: TGTGCCAGCAGTTACGGGGGAAGGTCCACTGAAGCTTTCTTT.

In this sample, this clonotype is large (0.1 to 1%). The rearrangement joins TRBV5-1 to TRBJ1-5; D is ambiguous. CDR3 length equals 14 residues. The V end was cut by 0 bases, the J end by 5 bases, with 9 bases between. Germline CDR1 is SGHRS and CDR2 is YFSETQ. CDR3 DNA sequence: TGCGCCAGCAGCTTGGGGGTAAGGGATCAGCCCCAGCATTTT. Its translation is CASSLGVRDQPQHF.

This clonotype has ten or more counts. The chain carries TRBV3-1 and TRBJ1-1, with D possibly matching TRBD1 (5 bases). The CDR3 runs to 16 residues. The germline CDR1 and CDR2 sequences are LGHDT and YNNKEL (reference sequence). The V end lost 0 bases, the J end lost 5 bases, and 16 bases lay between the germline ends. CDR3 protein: CASSQDARLWGTEAFF. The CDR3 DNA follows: TGTGCCAGCAGCCAAGATGCGAGACTGTGGGGGACTGAAGCTTTCTTT.